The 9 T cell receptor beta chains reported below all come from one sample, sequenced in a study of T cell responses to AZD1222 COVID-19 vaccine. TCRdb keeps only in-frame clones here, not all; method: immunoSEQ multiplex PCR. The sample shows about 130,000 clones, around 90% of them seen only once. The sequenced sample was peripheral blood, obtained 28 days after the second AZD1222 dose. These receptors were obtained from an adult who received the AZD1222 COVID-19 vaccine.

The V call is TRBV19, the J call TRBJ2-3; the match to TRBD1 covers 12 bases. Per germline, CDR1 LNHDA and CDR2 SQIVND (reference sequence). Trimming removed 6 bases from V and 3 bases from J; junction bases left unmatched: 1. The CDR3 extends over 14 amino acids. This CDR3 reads CASRGQGATDTQYF. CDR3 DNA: TGTGCCAGTAGGGGACAGGGGGCTACAGATACGCAGTATTTT.

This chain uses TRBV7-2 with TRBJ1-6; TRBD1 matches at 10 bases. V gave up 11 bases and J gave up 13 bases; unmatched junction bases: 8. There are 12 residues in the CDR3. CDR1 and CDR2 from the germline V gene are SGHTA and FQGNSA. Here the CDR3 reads CAEQDRGLPLHF. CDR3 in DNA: TGTGCCGAGCAAGACAGGGGGCTCCCCCTCCACTTT.

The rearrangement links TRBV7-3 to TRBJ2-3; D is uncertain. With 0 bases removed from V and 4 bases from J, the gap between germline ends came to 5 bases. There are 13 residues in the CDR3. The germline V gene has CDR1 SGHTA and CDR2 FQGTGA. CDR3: CASSLTPADTQYF. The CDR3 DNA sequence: TGTGCCAGCAGCTTAACCCCCGCAGATACGCAGTATTTT.

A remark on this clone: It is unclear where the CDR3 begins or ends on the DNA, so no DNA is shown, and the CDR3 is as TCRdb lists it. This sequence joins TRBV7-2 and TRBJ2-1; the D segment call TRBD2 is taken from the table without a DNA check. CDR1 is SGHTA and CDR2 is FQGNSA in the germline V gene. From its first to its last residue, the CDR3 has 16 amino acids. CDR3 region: CASSLGATPSGNEQFF.

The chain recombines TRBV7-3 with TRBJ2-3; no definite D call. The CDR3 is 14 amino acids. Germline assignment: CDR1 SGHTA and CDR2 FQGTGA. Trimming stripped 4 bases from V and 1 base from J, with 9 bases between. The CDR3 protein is CASSSDPGTDTQYF. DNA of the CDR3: TGTGCCAGCAGCTCCGATCCGGGCACAGATACGCAGTATTTT.

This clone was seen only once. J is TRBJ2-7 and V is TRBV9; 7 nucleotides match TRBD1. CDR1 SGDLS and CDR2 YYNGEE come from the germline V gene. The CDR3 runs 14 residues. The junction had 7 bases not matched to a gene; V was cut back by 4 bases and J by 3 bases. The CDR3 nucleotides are TGTGCCAGCAGCCCTCGGGACAGATTCTACGAGCAGTACTTC. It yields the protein CASSPRDRFYEQYF.

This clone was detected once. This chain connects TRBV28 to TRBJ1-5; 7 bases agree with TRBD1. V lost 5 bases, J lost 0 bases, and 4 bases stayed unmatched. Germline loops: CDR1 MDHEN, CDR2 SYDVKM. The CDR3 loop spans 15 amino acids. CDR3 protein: CASSPGTVSNQPQHF. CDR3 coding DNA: TGTGCCAGCAGTCCCGGGACAGTTAGCAATCAGCCCCAGCATTTT.

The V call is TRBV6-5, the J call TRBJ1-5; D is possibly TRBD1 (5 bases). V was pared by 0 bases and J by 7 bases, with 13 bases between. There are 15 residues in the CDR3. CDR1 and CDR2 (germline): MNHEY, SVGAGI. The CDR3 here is CASSYSSGVGQPQHF. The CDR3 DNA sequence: TGTGCCAGCAGTTACTCCTCGGGGGTTGGGCAGCCCCAGCATTTT.

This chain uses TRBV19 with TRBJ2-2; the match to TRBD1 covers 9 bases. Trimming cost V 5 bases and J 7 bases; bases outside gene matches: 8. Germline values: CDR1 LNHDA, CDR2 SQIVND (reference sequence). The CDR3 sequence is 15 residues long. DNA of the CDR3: TGTGCCAGTAGTGCCGGGACAGGGACGGGCGGGGAGCTGTTTTTT. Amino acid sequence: CASSAGTGTGGELFF. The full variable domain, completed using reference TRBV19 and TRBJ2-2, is DGGITQSPKYLFRKEGQNVTLSCEQNLNHDAMYWYRQDPGQGLRLIYYSQIVNDFQKGDIAEGYSVSREKKESFPLTVTSAQKNPTAFYLCASSAGTGTGGELFFGEGSRLTVL.